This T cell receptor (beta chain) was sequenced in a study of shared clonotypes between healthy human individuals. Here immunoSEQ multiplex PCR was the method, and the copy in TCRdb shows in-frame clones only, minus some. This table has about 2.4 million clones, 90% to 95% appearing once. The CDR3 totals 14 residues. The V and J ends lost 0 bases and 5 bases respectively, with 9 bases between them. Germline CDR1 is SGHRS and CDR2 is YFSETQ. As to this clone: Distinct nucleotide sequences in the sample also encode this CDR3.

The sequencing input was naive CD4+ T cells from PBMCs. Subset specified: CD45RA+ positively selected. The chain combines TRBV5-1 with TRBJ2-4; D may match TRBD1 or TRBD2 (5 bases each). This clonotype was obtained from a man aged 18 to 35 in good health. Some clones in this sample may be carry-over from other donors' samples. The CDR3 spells CASSLGGIENIQYF. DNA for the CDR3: TGCGCCAGCAGCTTGGGGGGGATTGAAAACATTCAGTACTTC.